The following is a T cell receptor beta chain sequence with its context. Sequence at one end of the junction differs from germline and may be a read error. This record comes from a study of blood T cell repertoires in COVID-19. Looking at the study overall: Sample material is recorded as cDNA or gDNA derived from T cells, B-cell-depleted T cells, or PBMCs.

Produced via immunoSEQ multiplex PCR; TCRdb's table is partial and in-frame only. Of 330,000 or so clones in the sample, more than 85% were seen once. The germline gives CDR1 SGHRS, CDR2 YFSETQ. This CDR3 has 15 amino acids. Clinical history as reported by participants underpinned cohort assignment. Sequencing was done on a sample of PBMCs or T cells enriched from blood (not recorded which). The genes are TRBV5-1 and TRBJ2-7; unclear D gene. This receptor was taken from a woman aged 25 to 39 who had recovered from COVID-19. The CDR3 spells CASSLVPPGSHEQYF. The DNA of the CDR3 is TGCGCCAGCAGCTTGGTCCCGCCAGGCTCCCACGAGCAGTACTTC.